This entry is about one T cell receptor beta chain. This clonotype was recorded at least ten times. This clone's antigen is unknown. The input lacks base qualities; no much larger clone sits a single base away. From V the trimming removes 4 bases and from J it removes 15 bases, while the gene matches leave 9 bases of the junction unaccounted for. The cysteine opens and the phenylalanine closes a CDR3 of 11 amino acids. Only CDR3 DNA remains: 33 bases, in frame from the first base. From the germline V gene (reference sequence), CDR1 is DFQATT and CDR2 is SNEGSKA. This record belongs to a study of human T cells and chemical hapten exposure (dated by TCRdb to 2020 to 2022). Regarding the complete study: For sensitization, 2% DPC in acetone was applied to a 2 cm by 2 cm area of upper inner arm skin. Libraries were pooled for sequencing, and per-sample TCR yields varied mainly because of small differences in library volumes within the pool. The mostly female patient cohort included alopecia areata with under or over 50% scalp involvement, alopecia totalis and alopecia universalis. Patient blood was sampled pre-sensitization (week 0) and at 2, 6 and about 24 weeks after DPC sensitization. Throughout the roughly 23-week study period, patients were also given weekly therapeutic DPC doses on the scalp. In alopecia patients, the study followed how the peripheral blood TCR repertoire changed in vivo over primary and secondary sensitization to diphenylcyclopropenone (DPC), a hapten. Patch testing on the upper back used Finn chambers containing 0.01% DPC, with scoring done after 6 days according to International Contact Dermatitis Research Group standards. Blood for TCR sequencing was provided by twenty-nine alopecia patients at one to four time points (pre-sensitization, 2, 6 and 24 weeks). The study at large found these results: Because all patients had alopecia, a presumed autoimmune disease, the immune response of the patients might differ from that of healthy individuals. DPC sensitization did not change the number of TCRs with a frequency above 1 in 1000, and there was no evidence of changes in global repertoire structure. A positive correlation was found between the number of PT1 expanded TCRs and patch test score, with significance reached at thresholds 8, 16 and 32 but not 4. After repeated subsampling, the strength of the expansion versus patch-test correlation and the threshold at which it became significant changed. Compared with pre-sensitization or healthy control sets, expanded TCRs formed significantly more large CDR3 similarity clusters, which is consistent with antigen-driven responses.

The intended sense of this specimen's time point label: patch test 3, about 24 weeks after DPC sensitization. The sample's treatment or condition label is to be understood as: therapeutic diphenylcyclopropenone sensitization with weekly scalp DPC. Blood at each patch-test visit was drawn before the patch test was applied. To be eligible, patients had to be aged 18 to 70, diagnosed with alopecia and judged suitable for DPC therapy, while pregnant patients were excluded. Total RNA was isolated from unfractionated whole blood collected in Tempus Blood RNA tubes. Library construction relied on RACE. Instrument used: NextSeq 500. During library preparation, unique molecular identifiers were attached to individual cDNA molecules so that TCRs could be counted in a quantitative, reproducible way. Both TCR alpha and TCR beta chains were sequenced from each blood RNA sample. In the original analysis: A median of about 100,000 TCRs per sample was observed, with a range of about 20,000 to 700,000. V, J and CDR3 annotation of the TCR reads was performed with the Decombinator software suite. To make PS versus PT1 abundance plots, every sample was subsampled to the same number of TCRs (28,000). TCRs were defined as expanded if absent before sensitization and observed at least eight times at the 2-week time point. TCRdb reprocessing: public reads trimmed at Q25 with fastp, clones called with MiXCR, in-frame beta chains kept. Each record represents a unique CDR3 protein, reported with the most common genes and DNA among its rows. The V and J calls follow TCRdb's processing rather than the paper's. The sample table contains more than 70,000 distinct CDR3 sequences; only one count was recorded for approximately 10% of them. The ten most abundant clones make up about 1% of the sample.

This sequence originates from a woman in her thirties with alopecia areata. Some clones in this sample may be carry-over from other donors' samples. This sequence uses TRBV20-1 and TRBJ2-1, and TRBD2 matches 7 of the central bases. This material consisted of whole blood, taken in connection with sensitization to the hapten diphenylcyclopropenone (DPC). CDR3 loop: CSAKTSTRPFF. The DNA reads TGCAGTGCTAAGACTAGCACCAGGCCGTTCTTC.